This is a list of T cell receptor beta chains from one sample in a study of read filtering for tumor transcriptome and immune sequencing. TCRdb independently ran MiXCR on the reads; one entry per CDR3 protein. The sample has about 24,000 distinct CDR3 sequences, under 25% seen once. The specimen sequenced was a population of CD138-negative cells sorted from bone marrow. Receptor source: a donor aged 40 or older with multiple myeloma. Each CDR3 is given with its conserved first and last residue. The D gene is left open where the match is weak. Clone size, where shown, is once, few, many, or a class for clones that have expanded.

J gene: TRBJ1-1; clone size: many; V gene: TRBV29-1; D gene: TRBD1; CDR3 DNA: TGCAGCGTTGGGGGACAGGGGGGAACTGAAGCTTTCTTT; CDR3 protein: CSVGGQGGTEAFF
J gene: TRBJ2-1; clone size: many; V gene: TRBV20-1; D gene: NA; CDR3 DNA: TGCAGTGCTCTTAGCTCCTACAATGAGCAGTTCTTC; CDR3 protein: CSALSSYNEQFF
J gene: TRBJ2-3; clone size: NA; V gene: TRBV20-1; D gene: NA; CDR3 DNA: TGCAGTGCTCTCCCAGATAATAGCACAGATACGCAGTATTTT; CDR3 protein: CSALPDNSTDTQYF
J gene: TRBJ2-3; clone size: few; V gene: TRBV19; D gene: NA; CDR3 DNA: TGTGCCAGTAGAAGGACTGGGAGCACAGATACGCAGTATTTT; CDR3 protein: CASRRTGSTDTQYF
J gene: TRBJ2-1; clone size: many; V gene: TRBV18; D gene: NA; CDR3 DNA: TGTGCCAGCTCCGATATTATGGCTAACAATGAGCAGTTCTTC; CDR3 protein: CASSDIMANNEQFF
J gene: TRBJ2-5; clone size: few; V gene: TRBV7-9; D gene: NA; CDR3 DNA: TGTGCCAGCAGCTTTGGGATATCTCAAGAGACCCAGTACTTC; CDR3 protein: CASSFGISQETQYF
J gene: TRBJ2-2; clone size: many; V gene: TRBV3-1; D gene: NA; CDR3 DNA: TGTGCCAGCAGCCCCAGGCACGGTACCGGGGAGCTGTTTTTT; CDR3 protein: CASSPRHGTGELFF
J gene: TRBJ1-2; clone size: many; V gene: TRBV10-2; D gene: TRBD1; CDR3 DNA: TGCGCCAGCAGCTCAGGGGGCTTCTACACCTTC; CDR3 protein: CASSSGGFYTF
J gene: TRBJ2-7; clone size: many; V gene: TRBV20-1; D gene: TRBD2; CDR3 DNA: TGCAGTGCTAACAAACTAGCGGGGAAGGGAGAGCAGTACTTC; CDR3 protein: CSANKLAGKGEQYF
J gene: TRBJ2-2; clone size: many; V gene: TRBV6-1; D gene: TRBD2; CDR3 DNA: TGTGCCACCTCCCCGGGGGGGAACACCGGGGAGCTGTTTTTT; CDR3 protein: CATSPGGNTGELFF
J gene: TRBJ1-2; clone size: many; V gene: TRBV7-9; D gene: TRBD1; CDR3 DNA: TGTGCCAGCCAACAGGGGACCTATGGCTACACCTTC; CDR3 protein: CASQQGTYGYTF
J gene: TRBJ2-7; clone size: many; V gene: TRBV20-1; D gene: NA; CDR3 DNA: TGCAGTGCTAGAGATCCGGCAGGGGCCACCTACGAGCAGTACTTC; CDR3 protein: CSARDPAGATYEQYF
J gene: TRBJ2-3; clone size: NA; V gene: TRBV5-1; D gene: NA; CDR3 DNA: TGCGCCAGCAGCTCGTACCCGGGACGGAGTCAGAACACAGATACGCAGTATTTT; CDR3 protein: CASSSYPGRSQNTDTQYF
J gene: TRBJ2-2; clone size: many; V gene: TRBV10-3; D gene: NA; CDR3 DNA: TGTGCCATCAGTGGGGCGCAGGTCTCCGCGAACACCGGGGAGCTGTTTTTT; CDR3 protein: CAISGAQVSANTGELFF
J gene: TRBJ1-6; clone size: many; V gene: TRBV7-9; D gene: TRBD1; CDR3 DNA: TGTGCCACTTCCCAGGGGGACCGCTCCTATAATTCACCCCTCCACTTT; CDR3 protein: CATSQGDRSYNSPLHF
J gene: TRBJ2-2; clone size: NA; V gene: TRBV29-1; D gene: NA; CDR3 DNA: TGCAGCGTCCGGCCCCCGAACACCGGGGAGCTGTTTTTT; CDR3 protein: CSVRPPNTGELFF
J gene: TRBJ2-3; clone size: many; V gene: TRBV20-1; D gene: NA; CDR3 DNA: TGCAGTGCTAGAGCAGGGTTTGGGTCGGGACTTCCGCTGGATACGCAGTATTTT; CDR3 protein: CSARAGFGSGLPLDTQYF